The rows below give T cell receptor beta chains drawn from one sample of a study of T cells in Graves' hyperthyroidism and ophthalmopathy. TCRdb called the multiplex PCR reads again in MiXCR, with one record for every CDR3 protein. The sample holds roughly 570,000 distinct CDR3 sequences, roughly 46% seen once. The source material was peripheral blood or thyroid tissue (not recorded which). Receptor source: a woman aged 18-29 years with Graves' hyperthyroidism. Both conserved end residues are part of each CDR3. Each record gives: CDR3 protein, CDR3 DNA, V gene, J gene, clone size, D gene. D genes are given only for firm matches. Size is omitted from some rows. Given values are once, few, many or a class for expanded clones.

CDR3: CASSPPSSGELFF
DNA: TGTGCCAGCTCACCACCATCTTCCGGGGAGCTGTTTTTT
V: TRBV18
J: TRBJ2-2
size: many
D: NA

CDR3: CSVVGRMGQGDWNEHF
DNA: TGCAGCGTTGTGGGGCGAATGGGACAGGGGGACTGGAATGAGCATTTT
V: TRBV29-1
J: TRBJ1-5
size: NA
D: TRBD1

CDR3: CASSAPGTSASYEQYF
DNA: TGCGCCAGCAGTGCTCCCGGGACTAGCGCCTCCTACGAGCAGTACTTC
V: TRBV10-1
J: TRBJ2-7
size: NA
D: TRBD2

CDR3: CASRTGTGIQEKLFF
DNA: TGTGCCAGCAGAACCGGGACAGGGATCCAGGAAAAACTGTTTTTT
V: TRBV10-3
J: TRBJ1-4
size: NA
D: TRBD1

CDR3: CASRDVGQEETQYF
DNA: TGTGCCAGCAGAGACGTGGGTCAGGAGGAGACCCAGTACTTC
V: TRBV6-2/TRBV6-3
J: TRBJ2-5
size: many
D: NA

CDR3: CASSPVAESYEQYF
DNA: TGTGCCAGCAGCCCCGTGGCGGAATCCTACGAGCAGTACTTC
V: TRBV4-2
J: TRBJ2-7
size: NA
D: NA

CDR3: CASSLSTELNTEAFF
DNA: TGTGCCAGCAGTCTTTCTACTGAACTGAACACTGAAGCTTTCTTT
V: TRBV6-2/TRBV6-3
J: TRBJ1-1
size: many
D: NA

CDR3: CAISARGLGGYTF
DNA: TGTGCCATCAGTGCCCGGGGGCTCGGTGGCTACACCTTC
V: TRBV10-3
J: TRBJ1-2
size: NA
D: NA

CDR3: CASSGGTAQPQHF
DNA: TGTGCCAGCAGCGGAGGGACAGCCCAGCCCCAGCATTTT
V: TRBV9
J: TRBJ1-5
size: many
D: TRBD1

CDR3: CASSDLGGDEKLFF
DNA: TGTGCCAGCAGTGATTTGGGGGGGGATGAAAAACTGTTTTTT
V: TRBV6-1
J: TRBJ1-4
size: NA
D: NA

CDR3: CSWEGSYGYTF
DNA: TGCAGTTGGGAGGGGAGCTATGGCTACACCTTC
V: TRBV29-1
J: TRBJ1-2
size: once
D: NA

CDR3: CASAGTEQYSNQPQHF
DNA: TGTGCTAGTGCAGGGACGGAACAATATAGCAATCAGCCCCAGCATTTT
V: TRBV12-5
J: TRBJ1-5
size: many
D: NA

CDR3: CASSMRGSTNEKLFF
DNA: TGTGCCAGCAGCATGAGGGGCTCGACTAATGAAAAACTGTTTTTT
V: TRBV11-2
J: TRBJ1-4
size: NA
D: NA

CDR3: CASSLGQNFIYGYTF
DNA: TGCGCCAGCAGCTTGGGACAGAATTTTATCTATGGCTACACCTTC
V: TRBV5-1
J: TRBJ1-2
size: many
D: NA

CDR3: CASSSGTPLEQYF
DNA: TGTGCCAGCAGCTCCGGGACTCCCCTCGAGCAGTACTTC
V: TRBV7-2
J: TRBJ2-7
size: few
D: NA